A single sample gave rise to the 19 T cell receptor beta chains below, sequenced in a study of T cells in Graves' hyperthyroidism and ophthalmopathy. Researchers amplified the TCR beta CDR3 regions from RNA transcripts. Using the HTBI primer set, a first-round RT-PCR was run on the TCR CDR3. TCRdb independently ran MiXCR on the multiplex PCR reads; one entry per CDR3 protein. The sample has roughly 260,000 distinct CDR3 sequences, more than 14% seen once; the top ten hold 13%. Sequenced input: blood. The origin of the receptors is a woman aged 40-49 years with Graves' hyperthyroidism that later progressed to Graves' ophthalmopathy.

This clonotype was detected many times. CDR3: CASKASVYQETQYF. The CDR3, as DNA: TGCGCCAGCAAGGCCTCTGTTTACCAAGAGACCCAGTACTTC. The chain uses TRBV4-1 and TRBJ2-5, with D unclear. This CDR3 region has 14 residues. With 7 bases removed from V and 0 bases from J, the gap between germline ends came to 12 bases. Germline-derived CDR1 and CDR2 are MGHRA and YSYEKL.

This clonotype showed up many times. The chain joins TRBV6-5 to TRBJ2-3; D perhaps matches TRBD2 (5 bases). CDR3 size: 16 residues. V was clipped by 2 bases and J by 4 bases, with 16 bases between them. In germline, CDR1 is MNHEY, CDR2 SVGAGI. CDR3 amino acids: CASSYDSGLKSDTQYF. Here the CDR3 DNA reads TGTGCCAGCAGTTACGATTCTGGACTCAAATCAGATACGCAGTATTTT.

Ten or more counts support this clonotype. The chain carries TRBV27 and TRBJ1-1; D uncertain. Trimming pared 6 bases from V and 1 base from J, leaving 12 bases between. CDR1 and CDR2 from the germline V gene are MNHEY and SMNVEV (reference sequence). The CDR3 has 14 residues. Written as DNA, the CDR3 is TGTGCCAGCAGCCCCCCGAGGACGAACACTGAAGCTTTCTTT. Amino acid sequence: CASSPPRTNTEAFF.

This clonotype was observed a handful of times. The genes are TRBV28 and TRBJ2-5, with D possibly TRBD1 on 5 matching bases. The CDR3 loop spans 13 amino acids. With 10 bases removed from V and 5 bases from J, the gap between germline ends came to 17 bases. Germline-derived CDR1 and CDR2 are MDHEN and SYDVKM. In DNA form, the CDR3 reads TGTGCCACCGCGATTACAGGTTGGGAGACCCAGTACTTC. This codes for CATAITGWETQYF.

This clonotype has at least ten counts. The chain joins TRBV5-6 to TRBJ1-6; D is possibly TRBD1 (6 bases). The V end was cut by 4 bases, the J end by 9 bases, with 11 bases between. Germline CDR1 is SGHDT and CDR2 is YYEEEE. The length of the CDR3 is 13 residues. The CDR3 sequence: CASSRTGISPLHF. The CDR3 DNA is TGTGCCAGCAGCAGAACAGGGATTTCACCCCTCCACTTT.

This clonotype occurred many times. This chain joins TRBV14 and TRBJ2-4; D gene uncertain. Germline values: CDR1 SGHDN, CDR2 FVKESK. This CDR3 has 15 amino acids. V gave up 3 bases and J gave up 3 bases, with 12 bases separating them. CDR3 region: CASSQLTSGKNIQYF. CDR3 DNA sequence: TGTGCCAGCAGCCAGCTAACCTCGGGCAAAAACATTCAGTACTTC.

This rearrangement joins TRBV7-3 to TRBJ2-2; TRBD2 agrees at 13 bases. Trimming cost V 4 bases and J 4 bases; bases outside gene matches: 12. The CDR3 extends over 19 amino acids. Germline V CDR1 and CDR2: SGHTA, FQGTGA. This CDR3 reads CASSYVPGLAGTVTGELFF. CDR3 in DNA: TGTGCCAGCAGCTACGTCCCGGGACTAGCGGGAACTGTCACCGGGGAGCTGTTTTTT.

The table lists this clonotype with many counts. The gene calls are TRBV28 and TRBJ2-7, with no clear D. The CDR3 contains 19 residues. V was trimmed by 3 bases and J by 4 bases, leaving 28 bases between them. Germline values: CDR1 MDHEN, CDR2 SYDVKM. CDR3 amino acids: CASSFSLLPLGNSQYEQYF. DNA for the CDR3: TGTGCCAGCAGTTTTAGTCTTCTACCCTTAGGAAATAGTCAGTACGAGCAGTACTTC.

This clonotype was detected ten times or more. In DNA form, the CDR3 reads TGTGCCAGCGCAATAGGGTACGGTCAGCCCCAGCATTTT. Amino acid sequence: CASAIGYGQPQHF. The chain is built from TRBV6-1 and TRBJ1-5, with unresolved D. Germline CDR1 MNHNS, CDR2 SASEGT. The CDR3 is 13 amino acids. V lost 8 bases and J lost 6, with 14 bases in between.

This clonotype was seen repeatedly, ten times or more. The chain combines TRBV27 with TRBJ2-5; TRBD2 is a possible D gene (6 bases). Trimming pared 1 base from V and 5 bases from J, leaving 11 bases between. The CDR3 sequence is 14 residues long. The germline gives CDR1 MNHEY, CDR2 SMNVEV (reference sequence). The CDR3 sequence is CASSLFGGTETQYF. The CDR3 nucleotides read TGTGCCAGCAGTTTATTTGGCGGGACTGAGACCCAGTACTTC.

The V call is TRBV7-9, the J call TRBJ2-1; the D gene could be TRBD1 or TRBD2 (7 bases each). This CDR3 contains 15 residues. V was cut by 6 bases and J by 0 bases, with 12 bases left in between. CDR1 is SEHNR and CDR2 is FQNEAQ in the germline V gene (reference sequence). CDR3 sequence (DNA): TGTGCCAGCAGGAGCGGGACAGACTCCTACAATGAGCAGTTCTTC. Its protein is CASRSGTDSYNEQFF.

The sample holds many counts of this clonotype. The V call is TRBV18, the J call TRBJ1-1; D is unresolved. Germline assignment: CDR1 KGHSH and CDR2 LQKENI. The V end lost 4 bases, the J end lost 0 bases, and 12 bases lay between the germline ends. The CDR3 length is 15 residues. The CDR3 DNA is TGTGCCAGCTCACAAGGAAGAACCATGAACACTGAAGCTTTCTTT. Amino acids: CASSQGRTMNTEAFF.

This clonotype was detected many times. The J gene is TRBJ2-3, the V gene TRBV6-2 or TRBV6-3; 7 bases are a match to TRBD1. The V segment lost 2 bases and the J segment 4 bases; nucleotides outside the gene matches: 9. CDR3 length: 16 amino acids. The V gene's germline CDR1 is MNHEY and CDR2 SVGEGT. CDR3 protein: CASSYGNRGYPDTQYF. The CDR3 DNA follows: TGTGCCAGCAGTTACGGGAACAGGGGATATCCAGATACGCAGTATTTT.

In this sample, this clonotype turned up many times. This chain joins TRBV20-1 and TRBJ2-7; D is unresolved. The V end was cut by 1 base, the J end by 0 bases, with 10 bases between. Per the germline V gene, CDR1 is DFQATT and CDR2 is SNEGSKA (reference sequence). The CDR3 extends over 14 amino acids. In DNA form, the CDR3 reads TGCAGTGCTAGAGTACGCGCCAGCTCCTACGAGCAGTACTTC. It codes for CSARVRASSYEQYF.

This clonotype was observed many times. The chain uses TRBV11-1 and TRBJ2-3; 8 nucleotides align to TRBD1. V lost 5 bases and J lost 4; bases outside the gene matches: 2. This CDR3 has 13 amino acids. Per the germline V gene, CDR1 is SGHAT and CDR2 is FQDESV (reference sequence). The chain's CDR3 is CASSRQGSDTQYF. The CDR3 DNA sequence: TGTGCCAGCAGCCGACAGGGGTCAGATACGCAGTATTTT.

The gene calls are TRBV9 and TRBJ2-2, with D possibly matching TRBD1 (6 bases). The germline V gene has CDR1 SGDLS and CDR2 YYNGEE. CDR3 length: 15 amino acids. The CDR3 reads CPRGGQPLHYGELFF. Here the CDR3 DNA reads TGTCCCCGAGGTGGACAGCCTTTACATTACGGGGAGCTGTTTTTT.

This clonotype was seen a handful of times. The chain employs TRBV12-3 or TRBV12-4 and TRBJ2-7; 11 bases line up with TRBD1. V shed 6 bases and J 3 bases; nucleotides not matched to a gene: 7. The CDR3 contains 15 residues. This CDR3 is CASSLGQGGIYEQYF. CDR3 coding DNA: TGTGCCAGCAGCTTGGGACAGGGGGGTATCTACGAGCAGTACTTC.

This clonotype was counted many times. The V and J genes are TRBV13 and TRBJ2-1; 7 bases agree with TRBD2. This CDR3 comprises 14 residues. Germline assignment: CDR1 PRHDT and CDR2 FYEKMQ (reference sequence). The trim removed 10 bases at V and 7 bases at J, leaving 13 bases unmatched. CDR3 nucleotide sequence: TGTGCCATCTCCAGGCGGACTAGTGGAAATGAGCAGTTCTTC. Protein sequence: CAISRRTSGNEQFF.

This clonotype was counted between two and nine times. J is TRBJ1-4 and V is TRBV6-1; D perhaps matches TRBD1 (6 bases). CDR1 MNHNS and CDR2 SASEGT come from the germline V gene. The CDR3 has 13 residues. Trimming shortened V by 6 bases and J by 10 bases, and 15 bases separated the two germline ends. CDR3 amino acids: CASSIQGAGKLFF. The CDR3, as DNA: TGTGCCAGCAGCATACAGGGAGCAGGAAAACTGTTTTTT.